The clone carrying this T cell receptor (beta chain) was picked up a small number of times. The sample is drawn from a study of blood T cells in healthy people across ages. The study drew donors from healthy Caucasian individuals in Russia aged roughly 6 to 95. Staff drew roughly 10 milliliters of peripheral blood from each donor. Germline loops: CDR1 DFQATT, CDR2 SNEGSKA (reference sequence). The CDR3 totals 16 residues. V gave up 3 bases and J gave up 0 bases, with 12 bases separating them. PCR was performed a second time for roughly 7 to 12 cycles using a sample-barcoded 5' primer and a J-beta primer mix. TCRdb re-analysed the 5' RACE reads in MiXCR, keeping a single row per CDR3 protein. The table lists about 650,000 distinct CDR3 sequences, roughly 32% of them singletons.

This chain uses TRBV20-1 with TRBJ1-6, with D possibly being TRBD1 (5 bases). The specimen sequenced was blood. The clonotype was recovered from a woman of 80 years or more in good health. The CDR3 nucleotides read TGCAGTGCTAGGGGGCAGGCCAGCTCCTATAATTCACCCCTCCACTTT. This encodes CSARGQASSYNSPLHF.